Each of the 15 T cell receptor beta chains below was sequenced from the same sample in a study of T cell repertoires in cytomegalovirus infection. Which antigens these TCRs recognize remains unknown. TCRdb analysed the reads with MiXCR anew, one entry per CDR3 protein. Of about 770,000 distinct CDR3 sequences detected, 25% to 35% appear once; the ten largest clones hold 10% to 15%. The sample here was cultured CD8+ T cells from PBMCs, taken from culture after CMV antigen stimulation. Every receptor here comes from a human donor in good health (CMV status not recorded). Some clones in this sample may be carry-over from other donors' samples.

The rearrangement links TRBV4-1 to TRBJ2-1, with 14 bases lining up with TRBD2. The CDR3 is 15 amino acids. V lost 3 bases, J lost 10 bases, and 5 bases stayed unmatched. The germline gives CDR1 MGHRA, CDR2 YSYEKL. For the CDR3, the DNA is TGCGCCAGCAGCCAGACTAGCGGGGGGGCCTGGGAGCAGTTCTTC. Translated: CASSQTSGGAWEQFF.

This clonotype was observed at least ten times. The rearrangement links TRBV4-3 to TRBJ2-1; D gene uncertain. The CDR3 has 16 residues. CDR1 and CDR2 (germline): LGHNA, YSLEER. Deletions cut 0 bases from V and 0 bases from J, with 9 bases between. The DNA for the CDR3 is TGCGCCAGCAGCCAAGACCTGTTAGGCTCCTACAATGAGCAGTTCTTC. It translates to CASSQDLLGSYNEQFF.

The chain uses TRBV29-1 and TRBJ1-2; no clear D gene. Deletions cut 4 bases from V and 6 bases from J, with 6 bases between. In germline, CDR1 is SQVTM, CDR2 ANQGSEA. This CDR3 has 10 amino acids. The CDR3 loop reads CSVAQDGYTF. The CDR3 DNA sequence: TGCAGCGTTGCACAAGATGGCTACACCTTC.

CDR3 loop: CSVAVDRGLNTEAFF. The CDR3 nucleotides read TGCAGCGTTGCCGTAGACAGGGGTCTGAACACTGAAGCTTTCTTT. The chain uses TRBV29-1 and TRBJ1-1, with 8 positions matching TRBD1. Germline CDR1 is SQVTM and CDR2 is ANQGSEA. The CDR3 extends over 15 amino acids. Unmatched junction bases numbered 7, after V lost 4 bases and J lost 0 bases.

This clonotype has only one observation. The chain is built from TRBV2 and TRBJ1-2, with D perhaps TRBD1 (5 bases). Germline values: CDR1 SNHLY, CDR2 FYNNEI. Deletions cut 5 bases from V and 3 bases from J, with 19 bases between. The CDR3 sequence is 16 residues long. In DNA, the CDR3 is TGTGCCAGCAGTCCCAGTGTGGGACGGTACTACTATGGCTACACCTTC. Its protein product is CASSPSVGRYYYGYTF.

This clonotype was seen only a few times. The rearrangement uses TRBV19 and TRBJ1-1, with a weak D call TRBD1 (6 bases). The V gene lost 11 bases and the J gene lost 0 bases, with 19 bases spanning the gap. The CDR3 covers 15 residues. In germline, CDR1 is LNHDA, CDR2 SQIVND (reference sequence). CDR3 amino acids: CASDPGGLLNTEAFF. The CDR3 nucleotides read TGTGCCTCTGATCCGGGGGGCCTCTTGAACACTGAAGCTTTCTTT.

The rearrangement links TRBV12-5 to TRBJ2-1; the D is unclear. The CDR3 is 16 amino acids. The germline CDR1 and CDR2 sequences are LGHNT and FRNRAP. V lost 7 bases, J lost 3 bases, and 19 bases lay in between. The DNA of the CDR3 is TGTGCTAGTGCCCTTGCCCTCTCGTTCAACTACAATGAGCAGTTCTTC. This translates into CASALALSFNYNEQFF.

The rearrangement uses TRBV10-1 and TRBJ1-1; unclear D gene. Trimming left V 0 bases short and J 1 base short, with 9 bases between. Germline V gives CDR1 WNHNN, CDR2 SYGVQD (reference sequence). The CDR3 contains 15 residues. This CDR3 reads CASSESMGGNTEAFF. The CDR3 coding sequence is TGCGCCAGCAGTGAGTCGATGGGCGGGAACACTGAAGCTTTCTTT.

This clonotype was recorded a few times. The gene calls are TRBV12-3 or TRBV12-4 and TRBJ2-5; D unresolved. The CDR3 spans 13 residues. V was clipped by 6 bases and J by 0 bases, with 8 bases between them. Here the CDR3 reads CASSDINQETQYF. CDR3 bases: TGTGCCAGCAGCGACATAAACCAAGAGACCCAGTACTTC.

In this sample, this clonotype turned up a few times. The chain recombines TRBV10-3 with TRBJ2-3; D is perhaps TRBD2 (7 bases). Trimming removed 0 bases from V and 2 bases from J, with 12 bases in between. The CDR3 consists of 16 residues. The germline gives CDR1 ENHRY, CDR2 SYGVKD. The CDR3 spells CAISESSGTNTDTQYF. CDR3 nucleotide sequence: TGTGCCATCAGTGAGTCAAGCGGGACAAACACAGATACGCAGTATTTT.

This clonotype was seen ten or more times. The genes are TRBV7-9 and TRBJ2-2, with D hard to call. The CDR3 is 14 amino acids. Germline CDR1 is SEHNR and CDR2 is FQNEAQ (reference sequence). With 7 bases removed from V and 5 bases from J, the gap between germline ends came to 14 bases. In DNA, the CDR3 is TGTGCCAGCACTATCCAGGCAAAAACCGGGGAGCTGTTTTTT. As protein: CASTIQAKTGELFF. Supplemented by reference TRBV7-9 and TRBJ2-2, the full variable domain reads DTGVSQNPRHKITKRGQNVTFRCDPISEHNRLYWYRQTLGQGPEFLTYFQNEAQLEKSRLLSDRFSAERPKGSFSTLEIQRTEQGDSAMYLCASTIQAKTGELFFGEGSRLTVL.

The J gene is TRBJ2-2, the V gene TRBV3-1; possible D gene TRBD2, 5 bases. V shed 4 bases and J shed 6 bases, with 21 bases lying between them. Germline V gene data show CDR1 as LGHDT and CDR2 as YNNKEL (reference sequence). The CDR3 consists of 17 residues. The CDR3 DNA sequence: TGTGCCAGCAGCCCGCGCGAAGGGAGAGTATCCGCCGGGGAGCTGTTTTTT. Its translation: CASSPREGRVSAGELFF.

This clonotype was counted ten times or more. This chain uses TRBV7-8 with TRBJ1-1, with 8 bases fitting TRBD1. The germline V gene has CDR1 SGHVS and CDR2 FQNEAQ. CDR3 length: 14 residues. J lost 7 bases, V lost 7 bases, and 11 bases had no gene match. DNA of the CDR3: TGTGCCAGCAACTCACTCTCCAGGGGGCTTGAAGCTTTCTTT. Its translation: CASNSLSRGLEAFF.

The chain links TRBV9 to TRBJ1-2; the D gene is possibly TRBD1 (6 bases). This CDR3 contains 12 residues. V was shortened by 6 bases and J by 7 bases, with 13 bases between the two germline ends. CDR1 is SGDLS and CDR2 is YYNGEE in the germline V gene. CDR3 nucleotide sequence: TGTGCCAGCAACGTGGGACAAGGTGGCTACACCTTC. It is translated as CASNVGQGGYTF. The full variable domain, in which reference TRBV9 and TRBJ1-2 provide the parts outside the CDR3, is DSGVTQTPKHLITATGQRVTLRCSPRSGDLSVYWYQQSLDQGLQFLIQYYNGEERAKGNILERFSAQQFPDLHSELNLSSLELGDSALYFCASNVGQGGYTFGSGTRLTVV.

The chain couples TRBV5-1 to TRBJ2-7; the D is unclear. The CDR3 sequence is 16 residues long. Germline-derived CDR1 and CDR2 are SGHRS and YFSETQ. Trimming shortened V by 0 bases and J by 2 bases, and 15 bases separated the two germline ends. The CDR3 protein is CASSLDPFRVAYEQYF. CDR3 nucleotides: TGCGCCAGCAGCTTGGATCCCTTTAGGGTCGCCTACGAGCAGTACTTC.